The 24 T cell receptor beta chains below come from one sample, sequenced in a study of shared clonotypes between healthy human individuals. Only in-frame clones appear in the TCRdb table, and some are missing; sequencing was by immunoSEQ multiplex PCR. Of 300,000 to 400,000 clones listed, around two thirds are singletons. Sequencing was performed on memory CD4+ T cells sorted from blood. Subset indicated: CD45RA-negative fraction. Source of these receptors: a man aged 25 to 45 in good health.

V is TRBV5-1 and J is TRBJ2-1, with TRBD1 identical over 7 bases. V was pared by 3 bases and J by 9 bases, with 12 bases of the junction left unmatched. CDR3 length equals 15 residues. CDR1 is SGHRS, CDR2 YFSETQ, per germline. CDR3 DNA sequence: TGCGCCAGCAGCTCCCTAGGGGGCGAAAGTGTTGAGCAGTTCTTC. This encodes CASSSLGGESVEQFF.

The V and J genes are TRBV6-6 and TRBJ2-2; 8 positions agree with TRBD1. CDR3 length: 16 amino acids. The ends lost 2 bases at V and 1 base at J; junction bases unmatched: 3. Germline V lookup: CDR1 MNHNY, CDR2 SVGAGI (reference sequence). The CDR3 loop reads CASSYRDRMNTGELFF. The DNA of the CDR3 is TGTGCCAGCAGTTACCGGGACAGGATGAACACCGGGGAGCTGTTTTTT.

This clone has only one observation. The chain uses TRBV2 and TRBJ2-1; 9 bases agree with TRBD1. The CDR3 has 15 amino acids. Germline V gene lookup returns CDR1 SNHLY and CDR2 FYNNEI. With 6 bases clipped from V and 5 bases from J, the junction kept 8 bases outside the gene matches. The CDR3 bases are TGTGCCAGCAGAGCCGGGACAGGGTCCCACAATGAGCAGTTCTTC. The encoded protein is CASRAGTGSHNEQFF.

This chain connects TRBV29-1 to TRBJ2-3; D is unclear. The germline V and J ends were trimmed by 8 bases and 0 bases, with 12 bases remaining between them. Germline V lookup: CDR1 SQVTM, CDR2 ANQGSEA. CDR3 size: 13 residues. Written as DNA, the CDR3 is TGCAGCCAGGCACGGTCTAGCACAGATACGCAGTATTTT. Its protein is CSQARSSTDTQYF.

This clone has a handful of counts. V usage is TRBV4-2 and J usage is TRBJ1-2; D perhaps matches TRBD1 (6 bases). Germline CDR1 and CDR2: LGHNA and YNFKEQ. The ends were cut back, 0 bases at V and 3 bases at J, with 8 bases in the middle. The CDR3 has 14 amino acids. The CDR3: CASSQENRDYGYTF. The CDR3, as DNA: TGTGCCAGCAGCCAAGAGAACAGGGACTATGGCTACACCTTC.

V and J are TRBV10-3 and TRBJ2-1, with D possibly being TRBD2 (5 bases). CDR3 size: 12 residues. Germline CDR1 ENHRY, CDR2 SYGVKD. The V end lost 6 bases, the J end lost 9 bases, and 12 bases lay between the germline ends. The CDR3 region has the DNA TGTGCCATCAGCCCTCGGGGAGCTGAGCAGTTCTTC. Translating it yields CAISPRGAEQFF.

This clone was observed a single time. The CDR3: CASSVDRVEYEQYF. CDR3 in DNA: TGTGCCAGCAGCGTGGACAGGGTCGAATACGAGCAGTACTTC. This rearrangement joins TRBV7-8 to TRBJ2-7; 8 nucleotides match TRBD1. Germline lookup yields CDR1 SGHVS and CDR2 FQNEAQ. This CDR3 contains 14 residues. V lost 5 bases to trimming and J lost 4 bases; unmatched junction nucleotides: 7.

The chain combines TRBV7-9 with TRBJ2-3; 8 bases map to TRBD1. Per the germline V gene, CDR1 is SEHNR and CDR2 is FQNEAQ (reference sequence). This CDR3 region has 15 residues. V shed 2 bases, J shed 4 bases, and the junction held 5 bases outside the gene matches. The CDR3, as DNA: TGTGCCAGCAGCTTACGGGGACAGGTAGCAGATACGCAGTATTTT. Translating it yields CASSLRGQVADTQYF.

The CDR3 sequence is CASSLDSEQYF. In nucleotides, the CDR3 is TGCGCCAGCAGTCTGGACTCCGAGCAGTACTTC. The gene calls are TRBV23-1 and TRBJ2-7; D is perhaps TRBD2 (5 bases). TRBV23-1 is filed as an ORF, its function uncertain. The CDR3 runs 11 residues. V lost 4 bases to trimming and J lost 6 bases, with 7 bases between them.

The chain couples TRBV4-1 to TRBJ2-5; no firm D call. Germline V gives CDR1 MGHRA, CDR2 YSYEKL. V was trimmed by 6 bases and J by 1 base, leaving 12 bases between them. The CDR3 is made up of 14 amino acids. CDR3 region: CASRKQGVQETQYF. The CDR3, as DNA: TGCGCCAGCAGAAAACAAGGCGTCCAAGAGACCCAGTACTTC.

Comment on this clone: At the DNA level, this CDR3 is encoded by other sequences in the same sample as well. The chain couples TRBV7-9 to TRBJ1-1, with D perhaps matching TRBD1 (6 bases). Germline CDR1 and CDR2: SEHNR and FQNEAQ (reference sequence). There are 13 residues in the CDR3. Between the trimmed V and J ends, which lost 4 bases and 1 base, there was a span of 7 bases. The CDR3 DNA reads as TGTGCCAGCAGCTCACAGGGGAACACTGAAGCTTTCTTT. Translated, it gives CASSSQGNTEAFF. Together with reference TRBV7-9 and TRBJ1-1, the CDR3 gives the full variable domain: DTGVSQNPRHKITKRGQNVTFRCDPISEHNRLYWYRQTLGQGPEFLTYFQNEAQLEKSRLLSDRFSAERPKGSFSTLEIQRTEQGDSAMYLCASSSQGNTEAFFGQGTRLTVV.

The CDR3 protein is CASSFGGPVLDEKLFF. CDR3 DNA: TGTGCCAGCAGCTTCGGGGGGCCCGTCTTGGATGAAAAACTGTTTTTT. The V and J genes are TRBV7-8 and TRBJ1-4; D possibly corresponds to TRBD1 (6 bases). The length of the CDR3 is 16 residues. Germline-derived CDR1 and CDR2 are SGHVS and FQNEAQ. V lost 3 bases, J lost 6 bases, and 17 bases lay in between.

V gene TRBV6-1 combines with J gene TRBJ2-3, with D perhaps matching TRBD2 (7 bases). Trimming took 5 bases from V and 11 from J, leaving 23 bases between them. This CDR3 comprises 15 residues. CDR1 and CDR2 (germline): MNHNS, SASEGT. The CDR3 coding sequence is TGTGCCAGCAGTCCACTAGCGAACCGGGGGCGCAAGCAGTATTTT. Translating gives CASSPLANRGRKQYF.

The rearrangement uses TRBV28 and TRBJ1-2; the match to TRBD1 covers 7 bases. The V segment lost 4 bases and the J segment 0 bases; nucleotides outside the gene matches: 5. The CDR3 is 15 residues long. The germline V gene encodes CDR1 MDHEN and CDR2 SYDVKM. This CDR3 reads CASSSWTGTNYGYTF. As DNA, the CDR3 is TGTGCCAGCAGTTCCTGGACAGGAACTAACTATGGCTACACCTTC.

This clone was detected only a few times. The chain uses TRBV5-1 and TRBJ2-5, with 13 bases lining up with TRBD2. After removal of 2 bases from V and 5 bases from J, the junction contained 3 bases not matched to a gene. The length of the CDR3 is 15 residues. Per germline, CDR1 SGHRS and CDR2 YFSETQ. This chain's CDR3 is CASSFGTSGTETQYF. The DNA for the CDR3 is TGCGCCAGCAGCTTCGGGACTAGCGGGACGGAGACCCAGTACTTC.

The sample holds one count of this clone. The rearrangement joins TRBV5-4 to TRBJ2-1; D is uncertain. CDR3 length equals 13 residues. Germline assignment: CDR1 SGHNT and CDR2 YYREEE (reference sequence). Between the trimmed V and J ends, which lost 1 base and 8 bases, there was a span of 10 bases. The DNA for the CDR3 is TGTGCCAGCAGCTTGTTTCTGAACCATGAGCAGTTCTTC. Residues: CASSLFLNHEQFF.

This clone was counted a few times. The chain couples TRBV6-5 to TRBJ1-3, with D unclear. Germline-derived CDR1 and CDR2 are MNHEY and SVGAGI. V lost 6 bases and J 2 bases, leaving 11 bases between the germline ends. The CDR3 contains 14 residues. The CDR3 loop is CASSRDGAGNTIYF. The CDR3 DNA is TGTGCCAGCAGCCGAGATGGGGCTGGAAACACCATATATTTT.

CDR3 loop: CASSLAGTGAEKLFF. DNA of the CDR3: TGTGCCAGCAGCTTGGCCGGGACAGGGGCTGAAAAACTGTTTTTT. The J gene is TRBJ1-4, the V gene TRBV11-2, with 10 nucleotides matching TRBD1. The junction had 5 bases not matched to a gene; V was cut back by 3 bases and J by 7 bases. Germline values: CDR1 SGHAT, CDR2 FQNNGV. There are 15 residues in the CDR3.

This clone was counted only a few times. V is TRBV7-2 and J is TRBJ2-7, with D possibly being TRBD2 (7 bases). The CDR3 totals 13 residues. Germline CDR1 is SGHTA and CDR2 is FQGNSA. Trimming took off 5 bases at V and 6 bases at J, with 14 bases between the two ends. CDR3 loop: CASSPKGGGEQYF. The CDR3 region has the DNA TGTGCCAGCAGCCCCAAAGGGGGGGGCGAGCAGTACTTC.

The chain has TRBV10-1 and TRBJ2-5; D unresolved. There are 18 residues in the CDR3. Germline CDR1 reads WNHNN; CDR2 reads SYGVQD (reference sequence). The V and J ends lost 7 bases and 1 base respectively, with 25 bases between them. CDR3 sequence (DNA): TGCGCCAGCAACCTTCCCCAAAATCCAAGATGGGGCCAAGAGACCCAGTACTTC. It yields the protein CASNLPQNPRWGQETQYF.

The chain is built from TRBV7-2 and TRBJ2-7; TRBD2 matches 10 bases. The V gene's germline CDR1 is SGHTA and CDR2 FQGNSA. Trimming took 5 bases from V and 5 from J; bases not matched to a gene: 6. The CDR3 has 14 residues. In DNA form, the CDR3 reads TGTGCCAGCAGCGCGACCGGGACTAGCGACGAGCAGTACTTC. Its translation: CASSATGTSDEQYF.

The chain links TRBV11-2 to TRBJ2-5; 12 nucleotides agree with TRBD1. V shed 8 bases, J shed 2 bases, and the junction held 9 bases outside the gene matches. CDR3 size: 16 residues. The germline gives CDR1 SGHAT, CDR2 FQNNGV. As DNA, the CDR3 is TGTGCCAGCGGGGACAGGGGGCGCTTCTATCAAGAGACCCAGTACTTC. Translating gives CASGDRGRFYQETQYF.

This clone was observed a single time. This chain joins TRBV29-1 and TRBJ1-3; D gene ambiguous. The germline CDR1 and CDR2 sequences are SQVTM and ANQGSEA. The CDR3 contains 13 residues. V was pared by 1 base and J by 8 bases, with 12 bases between. CDR3 sequence reads: CSVEVGAGHTIYF. The CDR3 DNA reads TGCAGCGTTGAAGTAGGAGCGGGCCACACCATATATTTT.

V and J are TRBV27 and TRBJ2-7; 9 bases match TRBD1. The germline gives CDR1 MNHEY, CDR2 SMNVEV (reference sequence). The trim removed 6 bases at V and 1 base at J, leaving 10 bases unmatched. This CDR3 is built from 16 residues. CDR3 coding DNA: TGTGCCAGCAGCCGTTTGGGGGACAGGGCATCCTACGAGCAGTACTTC. It is translated as CASSRLGDRASYEQYF.